Described below is a single T cell receptor (beta chain) sequence and its context. The antigen remains unidentified. The data were taken from a study of blood T cells in healthy people across ages. Study results and limitations: Long-lived donors had more naive CD4+ cells and higher diversity than aged donors.

Samples each had at least 6 micrograms of total RNA extracted. The CDR3 has 12 residues. CDR1 SGHRS and CDR2 YFSETQ come from the germline V gene. Trimming took off 4 bases at V and 7 bases at J, with 9 bases between the two ends. The authors ran a second PCR of 7 to 11 cycles using a sample-barcoded 5' primer and a J-beta primer mix. TCRdb re-derived calls from the 5' RACE reads in MiXCR, one entry per CDR3 protein. The sample carries 700,000 to 900,000 distinct CDR3 sequences, 20% to 30% recorded once. These records were also assigned to another study, of T cells of mothers and their children. That report adds: Three healthy Caucasian mothers served as donors, and their six children did as well.

This chain joins TRBV5-1 and TRBJ2-1; no clear D. The TCR comes from a boy between 5 and 17 years old in good health. The sample comprised blood. CDR3: CASSMNRNEQFF. As DNA, the CDR3 is TGCGCCAGCAGCATGAATAGGAATGAGCAGTTCTTC.